This T cell receptor beta chain was documented in a study of T cell responses to AZD1222 COVID-19 vaccine. Whole-study results and caveats: Repertoires in all cases were sampled only once the peak T cell response had passed. A mostly white British donor set with more females was recruited, and clonal diversity was possibly underestimated. Baseline testing showed seropositivity in only six AZD1222 recipients. Following two doses of AZD1222, Spike-specific TCR breadth and depth rose.

Points on this clone: Its antigen is undetermined.

The J segment lost 4 bases and the V segment lost 4 bases, leaving 4 bases of the junction unmatched. Germline CDR1 reads SGHDN; CDR2 reads FVKESK. This CDR3 spans 15 amino acids. Sequenced by immunoSEQ multiplex PCR; TCRdb stores in-frame clones only, minus some. The sample contains 140,000 to 150,000 clones, over 75% of which appear only once. V is TRBV14 and J is TRBJ1-1; 12 nucleotides line up with TRBD1. The receptor was isolated from an adult in good health. Sequencing used peripheral blood, obtained on day 0 of AZD1222 vaccination. The CDR3 bases are TGTGCCAGCAGCCCGGGACAGGGGGCGAGCACTGAAGCTTTCTTT. It codes for CASSPGQGASTEAFF.